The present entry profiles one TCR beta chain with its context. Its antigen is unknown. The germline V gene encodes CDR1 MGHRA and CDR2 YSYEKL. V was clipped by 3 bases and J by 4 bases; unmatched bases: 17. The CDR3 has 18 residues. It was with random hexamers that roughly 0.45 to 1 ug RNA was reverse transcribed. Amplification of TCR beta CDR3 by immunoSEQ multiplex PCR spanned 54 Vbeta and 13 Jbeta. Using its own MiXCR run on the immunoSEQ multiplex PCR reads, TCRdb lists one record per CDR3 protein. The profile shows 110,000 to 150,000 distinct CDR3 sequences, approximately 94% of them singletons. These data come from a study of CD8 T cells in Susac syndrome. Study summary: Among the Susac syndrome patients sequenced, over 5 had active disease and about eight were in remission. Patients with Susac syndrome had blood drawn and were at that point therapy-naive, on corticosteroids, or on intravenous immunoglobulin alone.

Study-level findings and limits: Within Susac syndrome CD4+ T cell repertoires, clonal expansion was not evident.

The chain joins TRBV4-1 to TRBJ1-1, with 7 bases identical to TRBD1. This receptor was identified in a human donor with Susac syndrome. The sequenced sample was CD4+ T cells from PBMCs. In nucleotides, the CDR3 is TGCGCCAGCAGCCACCCGAACAGGGGTTCCGCGTTTAGCACTGAAGCTTTCTTT. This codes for CASSHPNRGSAFSTEAFF.